One T cell receptor beta chain is described in this entry. Its specificity is not known. The V and J ends lost 7 bases and 12 bases respectively, with 16 bases between them. CDR1 and CDR2 (germline): MNHEY, SMNVEV (reference sequence). This CDR3 is 13 amino acids long. The second PCR ran roughly 6 to 11 cycles with a sample-barcoded 5' primer and J-beta primers. MiXCR was run by TCRdb on the 5' RACE reads, yielding one entry per CDR3 protein. Of about 1.1 million distinct CDR3 sequences in the sample, 35% to 45% were seen once. The sample originates from a study of blood T cells in healthy people across ages. Study-wide background: Per every two T cells, about one barcoded beta molecule was captured by template switching. General observations from the study: Possibly, changes in expanded clonotypes were confounded because donor CMV status was unknown. Among long-lived donors, naive CD4+ cells were more numerous and diversity higher than in aged donors. A conclusive naive versus antigen-experienced comparison was prevented by the unsorted PBMCs.

This TCR derives from a man between 18 and 35 years old in good health. The V gene is TRBV27, the J gene TRBJ1-6; the D is unclear. The sequencing input was blood. The CDR3 protein is CASTTREQRPLHF. CDR3 nucleotides: TGTGCCAGCACCACACGGGAACAAAGACCCCTCCACTTT.